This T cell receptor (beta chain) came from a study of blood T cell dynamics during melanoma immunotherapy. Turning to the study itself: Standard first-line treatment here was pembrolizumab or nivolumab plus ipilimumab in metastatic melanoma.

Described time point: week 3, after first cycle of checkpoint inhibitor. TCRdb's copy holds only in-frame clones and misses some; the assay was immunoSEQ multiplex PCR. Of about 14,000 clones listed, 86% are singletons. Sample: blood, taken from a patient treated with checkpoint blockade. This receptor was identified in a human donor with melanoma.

CDR3 sequence: CASSSANSGNTIYF. The CDR3 DNA follows: TGTGCCAGCAGCTCAGCAAACTCTGGAAACACCATATATTTT. This rearrangement joins TRBV7-2 to TRBJ1-3, with D unresolved. There are 14 residues in the CDR3. V lost 4 bases to trimming and J lost 0 bases, with 7 bases between them. Looked up from germline, CDR1 is SGHTA and CDR2 is FQGNSA.